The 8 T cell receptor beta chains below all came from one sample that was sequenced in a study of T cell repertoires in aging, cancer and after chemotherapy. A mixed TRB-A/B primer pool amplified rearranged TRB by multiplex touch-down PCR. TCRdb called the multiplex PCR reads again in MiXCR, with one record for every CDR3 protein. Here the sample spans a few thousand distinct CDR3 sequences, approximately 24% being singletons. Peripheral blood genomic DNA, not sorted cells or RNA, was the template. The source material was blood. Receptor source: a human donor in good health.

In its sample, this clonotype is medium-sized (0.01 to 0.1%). CDR3 coding DNA: TGTGCCAGTAGCGACCAGGAGGGCTATAGTTACGAGCAGTACTTC. The encoded protein is CASSDQEGYSYEQYF. The chain has TRBV19 and TRBJ2-7, with a weak D call TRBD2 (6 bases). CDR1 and CDR2 from the germline V gene are LNHDA and SQIVND (reference sequence). This CDR3 is 15 amino acids long. Trimming took 6 bases from V and 4 from J, leaving 19 bases between them.

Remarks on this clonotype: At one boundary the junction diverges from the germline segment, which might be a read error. For the CDR3, the DNA is TGTGCTAGCAGCAAAGGACTAGCGGGAGTTGATGAGCAGTTCTTC. Amino acids: CASSKGLAGVDEQFF. The genes are TRBV7-7 and TRBJ2-1, with 13 bases matching TRBD2. CDR1 is SSHAT and CDR2 is FNYEAQ in the germline V gene (reference sequence). The CDR3 length is 15 residues. The entire variable domain, with the rest obtained from reference TRBV7-7 and TRBJ2-1, is as follows: GAGVSQSPRYKVTKRGQDVTLRCDPISSHATLYWYQQALGQGPEFLTYFNYEAQPDKSGLPSDRFSAERPEGSISTLTIQRTEQRDSAMYRCASSKGLAGVDEQFFGPGTRLTVL.

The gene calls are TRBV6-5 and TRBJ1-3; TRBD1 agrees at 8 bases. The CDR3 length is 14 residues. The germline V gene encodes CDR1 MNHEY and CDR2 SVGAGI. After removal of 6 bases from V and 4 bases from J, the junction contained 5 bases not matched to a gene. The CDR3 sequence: CASRSGQGGNTIYF. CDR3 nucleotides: TGTGCCAGCAGGTCTGGACAGGGAGGAAACACCATATATTTT.

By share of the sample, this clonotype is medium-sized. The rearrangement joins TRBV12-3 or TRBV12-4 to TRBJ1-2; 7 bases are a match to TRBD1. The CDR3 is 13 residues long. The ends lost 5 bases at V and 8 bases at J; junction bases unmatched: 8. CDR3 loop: CASSANRGRGYTF. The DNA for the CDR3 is TGTGCCAGCAGTGCTAACAGGGGTCGGGGCTACACCTTC.

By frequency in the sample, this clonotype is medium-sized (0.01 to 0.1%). CDR3 residues: CASSLAGQNTEAFF. As DNA, the CDR3 is TGCGCCAGCAGCTTGGCGGGACAGAACACTGAAGCTTTCTTT. The chain employs TRBV5-1 and TRBJ1-1, with a tentative D call TRBD1 (6 bases). V was cut by 0 bases and J by 1 base, with 7 bases left in between. The CDR3 runs to 14 residues. Germline-derived CDR1 and CDR2 are SGHRS and YFSETQ.

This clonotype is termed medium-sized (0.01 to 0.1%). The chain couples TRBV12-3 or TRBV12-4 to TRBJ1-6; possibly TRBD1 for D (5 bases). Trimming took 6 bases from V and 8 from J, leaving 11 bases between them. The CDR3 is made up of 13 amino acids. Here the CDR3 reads CASRADSYSPLHF. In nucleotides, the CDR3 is TGTGCCAGCAGGGCTGACAGTTATTCACCCCTCCACTTT.

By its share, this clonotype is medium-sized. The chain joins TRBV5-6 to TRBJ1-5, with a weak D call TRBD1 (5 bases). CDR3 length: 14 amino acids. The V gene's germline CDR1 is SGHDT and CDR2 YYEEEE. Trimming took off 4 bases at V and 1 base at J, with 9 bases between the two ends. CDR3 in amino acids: CASSGRGSNQPQHF. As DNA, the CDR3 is TGTGCCAGCAGCGGTAGGGGAAGCAATCAGCCCCAGCATTTT. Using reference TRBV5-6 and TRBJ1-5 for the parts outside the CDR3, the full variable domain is DAGVTQSPTHLIKTRGQQVTLRCSPKSGHDTVSWYQQALGQGPQFIFQYYEEEERQRGNFPDRFSGHQFPNYSSELNVNALLLGDSALYLCASSGRGSNQPQHFGDGTRLSIL.

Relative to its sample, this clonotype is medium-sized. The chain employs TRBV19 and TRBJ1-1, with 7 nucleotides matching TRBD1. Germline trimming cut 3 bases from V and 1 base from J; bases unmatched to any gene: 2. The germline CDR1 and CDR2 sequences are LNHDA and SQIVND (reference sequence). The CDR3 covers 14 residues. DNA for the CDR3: TGTGCCAGTAGTATGGGGGACAGGAACACTGAAGCTTTCTTT. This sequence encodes CASSMGDRNTEAFF.